This entry concerns a single T cell receptor beta chain. Its antigen is unidentified. This sample was taken from a study of cytomegalovirus exposure and HLA in healthy donors. Points from the study as a whole: Reports indicated that the classifier achieved high specificity and sensitivity in diagnosing cytomegalovirus status.

Primers included in the PCR were 60 Vbeta and 13 Jbeta primers. The data were produced by immunoSEQ multiplex PCR, yet TCRdb's version contains in-frame clones alone and is incomplete. In the table there are 150,000 to 200,000 clones, 70% to 75% of which are singletons. Germline V lookup: CDR1 SGHNT, CDR2 YENEEA. CDR3 length: 12 residues. V shed 5 bases and J shed 1 base, with 5 bases lying between them. The sample comprised PBMCs. The sequence was collected from a man younger than 35 in good health and CMV-seropositive. The chain employs TRBV11-3 and TRBJ1-1; D unresolved. The CDR3 here is CASSRENTEAFF. The CDR3 nucleotides are TGTGCCAGCAGCAGAGAGAACACTGAAGCTTTCTTT.